This TCR beta chain stems from a study of blood T cell repertoires in COVID-19. Profiling relied on immunoSEQ multiplex PCR, and the TCRdb table lists in-frame clones only, not all of them. The table lists about 180,000 clones, over 70% of them singletons. The CDR3 is 18 amino acids. In germline, CDR1 is SGHTA, CDR2 FQGNSA. Germline trimming cut 5 bases from V and 5 bases from J; bases unmatched to any gene: 17. Participants were aged 18 to 89 years, lived in under 30 US areas, and enrolled virtually. The chain couples TRBV7-2 to TRBJ1-1, with TRBD1 matching 10 bases. The receptor's source is a man in his 60s who had been exposed to COVID-19. Material for sequencing was PBMCs or T cells enriched from blood (not recorded which). The CDR3 coding sequence is TGTGCCAGCAGCCTCCCCCTCAGACAGGGGGCCGGGTTGACTGAAGCTTTCTTT. It encodes CASSLPLRQGAGLTEAFF.